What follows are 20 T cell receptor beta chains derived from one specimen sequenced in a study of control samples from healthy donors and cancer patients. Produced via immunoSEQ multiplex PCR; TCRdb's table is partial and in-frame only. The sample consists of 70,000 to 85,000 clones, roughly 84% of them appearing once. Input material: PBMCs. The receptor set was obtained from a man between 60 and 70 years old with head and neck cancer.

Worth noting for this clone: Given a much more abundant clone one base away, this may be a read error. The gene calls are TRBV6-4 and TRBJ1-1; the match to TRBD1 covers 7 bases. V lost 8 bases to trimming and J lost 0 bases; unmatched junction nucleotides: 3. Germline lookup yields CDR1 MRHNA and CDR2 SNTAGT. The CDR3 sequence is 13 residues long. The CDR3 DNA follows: TGTGCCAGCCGGGGACAGTTGAACACTGAAGCTTTCTTT. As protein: CASRGQLNTEAFF.

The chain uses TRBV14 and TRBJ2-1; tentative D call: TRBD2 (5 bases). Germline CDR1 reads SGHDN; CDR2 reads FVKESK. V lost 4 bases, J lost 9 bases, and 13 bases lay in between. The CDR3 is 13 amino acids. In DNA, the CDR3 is TGTGCCAGCAGCCCGCGGACTCGTGGTGAGCAGTTCTTC. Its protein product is CASSPRTRGEQFF.

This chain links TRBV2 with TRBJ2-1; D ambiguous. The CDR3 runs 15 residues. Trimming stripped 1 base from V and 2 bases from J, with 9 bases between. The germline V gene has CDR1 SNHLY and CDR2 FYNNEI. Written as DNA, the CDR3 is TGTGCCAGCAGTGAAGAGATGGGAACCTACAATGAGCAGTTCTTC. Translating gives CASSEEMGTYNEQFF.

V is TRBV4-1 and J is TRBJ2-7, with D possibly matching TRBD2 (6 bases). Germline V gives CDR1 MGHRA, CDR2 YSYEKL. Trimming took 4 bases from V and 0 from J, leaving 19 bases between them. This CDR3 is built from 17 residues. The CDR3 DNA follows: TGCGCCAGCAGCCGCGAGGGAGGCTGGGGGAGCTCCTACGAGCAGTACTTC. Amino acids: CASSREGGWGSSYEQYF.

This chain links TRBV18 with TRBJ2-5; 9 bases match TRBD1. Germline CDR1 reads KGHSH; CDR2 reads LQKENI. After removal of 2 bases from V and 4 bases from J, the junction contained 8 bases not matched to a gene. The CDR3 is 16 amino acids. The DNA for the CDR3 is TGTGCCAGCTCACCAACAGGGACAGGGAGGGGAGAGACCCAGTACTTC. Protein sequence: CASSPTGTGRGETQYF.

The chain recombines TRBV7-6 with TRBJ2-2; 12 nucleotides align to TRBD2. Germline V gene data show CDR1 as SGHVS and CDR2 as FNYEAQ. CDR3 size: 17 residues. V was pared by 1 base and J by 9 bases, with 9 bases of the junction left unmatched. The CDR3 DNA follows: TGTGCCAGCAGCTTAGAGACTAGCGGGAGTCCAAACAGGGAGCTGTTTTTT. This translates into CASSLETSGSPNRELFF.

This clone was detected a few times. CDR3 DNA: TGTGCCAGCAGTTTTCGGGCAGCTAATGAAAAACTGTTTTTT. It translates to CASSFRAANEKLFF. V is TRBV27 and J is TRBJ1-4; no clear D gene. Trimming stripped 3 bases from V and 3 bases from J, with 8 bases between. The CDR3 sequence is 14 residues long. CDR1 MNHEY and CDR2 SMNVEV come from the germline V gene (reference sequence).

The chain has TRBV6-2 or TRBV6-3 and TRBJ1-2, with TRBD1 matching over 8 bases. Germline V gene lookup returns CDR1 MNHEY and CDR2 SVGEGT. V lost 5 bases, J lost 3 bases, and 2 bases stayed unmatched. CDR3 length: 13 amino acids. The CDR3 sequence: CASSRQGYYGYTF. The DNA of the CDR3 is TGTGCCAGCAGTAGACAGGGGTACTATGGCTACACCTTC.

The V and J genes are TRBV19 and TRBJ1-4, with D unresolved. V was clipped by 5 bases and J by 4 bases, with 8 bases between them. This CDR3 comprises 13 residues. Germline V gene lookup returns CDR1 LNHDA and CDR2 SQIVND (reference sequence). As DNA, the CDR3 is TGTGCCAGTAGTCGACAACTTAATGAAAAACTGTTTTTT. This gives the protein CASSRQLNEKLFF.

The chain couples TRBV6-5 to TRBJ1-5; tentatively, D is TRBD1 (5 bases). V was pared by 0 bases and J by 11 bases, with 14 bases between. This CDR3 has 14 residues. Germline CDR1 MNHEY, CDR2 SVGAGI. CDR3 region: CASSYSGDSLSQHF. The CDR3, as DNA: TGTGCCAGCAGTTACTCGGGGGATAGCCTCTCCCAGCATTTT.

CDR3 loop: CASKRLAGVEEQFF. The CDR3 DNA sequence: TGTGCCAGCAAGAGACTAGCGGGAGTGGAGGAGCAGTTCTTC. The chain uses TRBV6-5 and TRBJ2-1; 12 bases are a match to TRBD2. CDR1 MNHEY and CDR2 SVGAGI come from the germline V gene. V lost 7 bases and J lost 10; bases outside the gene matches: 8. The CDR3 is 14 residues long.

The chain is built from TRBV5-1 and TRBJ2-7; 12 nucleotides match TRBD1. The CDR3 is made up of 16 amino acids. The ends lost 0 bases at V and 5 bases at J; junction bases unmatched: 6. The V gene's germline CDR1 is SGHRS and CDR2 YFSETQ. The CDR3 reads CASSLAGTGGIDEQYF. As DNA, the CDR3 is TGCGCCAGCAGCTTGGCTGGGACAGGGGGCATCGACGAGCAGTACTTC.

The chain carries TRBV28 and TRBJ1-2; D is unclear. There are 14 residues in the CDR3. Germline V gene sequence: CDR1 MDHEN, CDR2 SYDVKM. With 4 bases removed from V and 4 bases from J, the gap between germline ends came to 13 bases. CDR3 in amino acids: CASSSSGAAYGYTF. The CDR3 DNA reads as TGTGCCAGCAGTTCAAGCGGCGCGGCCTATGGCTACACCTTC.

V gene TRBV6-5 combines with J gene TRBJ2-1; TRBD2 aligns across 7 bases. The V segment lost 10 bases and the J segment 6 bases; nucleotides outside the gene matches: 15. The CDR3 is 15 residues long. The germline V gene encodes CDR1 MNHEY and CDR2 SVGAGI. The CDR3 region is CATPVGGRVANEQFF. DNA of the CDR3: TGTGCCACCCCCGTGGGCGGGAGAGTCGCCAATGAGCAGTTCTTC.

This CDR3 is CASSQDVGASEQYF. The CDR3 DNA follows: TGCGCCAGCAGCCAAGATGTGGGGGCCTCCGAGCAGTACTTC. The genes are TRBV4-1 and TRBJ2-7; perhaps TRBD1 as D (6 bases). This CDR3 has 14 residues. V lost 0 bases and J 6 bases, leaving 12 bases between the germline ends. Germline values: CDR1 MGHRA, CDR2 YSYEKL.

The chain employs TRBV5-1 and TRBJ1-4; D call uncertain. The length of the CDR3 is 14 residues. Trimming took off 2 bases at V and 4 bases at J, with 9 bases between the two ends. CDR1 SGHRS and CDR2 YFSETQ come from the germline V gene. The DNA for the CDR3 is TGCGCCAGCAGCTTTGGCGGCGTTAATGAAAAACTGTTTTTT. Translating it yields CASSFGGVNEKLFF.

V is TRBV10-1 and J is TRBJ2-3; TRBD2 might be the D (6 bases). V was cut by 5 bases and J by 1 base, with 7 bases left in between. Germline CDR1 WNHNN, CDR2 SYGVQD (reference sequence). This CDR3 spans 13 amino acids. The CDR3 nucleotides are TGCGCCAGCAGTCCGGGAGGCACAGATACGCAGTATTTT. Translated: CASSPGGTDTQYF.

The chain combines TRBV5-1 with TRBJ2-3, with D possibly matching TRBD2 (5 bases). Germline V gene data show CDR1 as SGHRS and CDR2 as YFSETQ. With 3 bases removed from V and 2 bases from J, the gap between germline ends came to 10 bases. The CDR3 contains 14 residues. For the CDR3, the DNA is TGCGCCAGCAGCTGGAGGACGCTCACAGATACGCAGTATTTT. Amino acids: CASSWRTLTDTQYF.

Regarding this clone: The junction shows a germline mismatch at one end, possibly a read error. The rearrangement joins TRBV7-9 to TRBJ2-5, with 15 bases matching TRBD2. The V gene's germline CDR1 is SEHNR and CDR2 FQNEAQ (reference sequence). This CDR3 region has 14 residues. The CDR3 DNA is TGTGCCAGCAGCCCCACCGGGACTAGCGGGAGGCCTCACTTC. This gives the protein CASSPTGTSGRPHF. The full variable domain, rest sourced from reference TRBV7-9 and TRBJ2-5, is DTGVSQNPRHKITKRGQNVTFRCDPISEHNRLYWYRQTLGQGPEFLTYFQNEAQLEKSRLLSDRFSAERPKGSFSTLEIQRTEQGDSAMYLCASSPTGTSGRPHFGPGTRLLVL.

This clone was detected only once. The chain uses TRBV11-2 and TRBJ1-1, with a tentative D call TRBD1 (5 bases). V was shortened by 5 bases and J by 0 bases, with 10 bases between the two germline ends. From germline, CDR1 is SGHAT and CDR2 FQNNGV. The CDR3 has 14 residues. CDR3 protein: CASSQGGVNTEAFF. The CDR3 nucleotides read TGTGCCAGCAGCCAAGGAGGGGTGAACACTGAAGCTTTCTTT.